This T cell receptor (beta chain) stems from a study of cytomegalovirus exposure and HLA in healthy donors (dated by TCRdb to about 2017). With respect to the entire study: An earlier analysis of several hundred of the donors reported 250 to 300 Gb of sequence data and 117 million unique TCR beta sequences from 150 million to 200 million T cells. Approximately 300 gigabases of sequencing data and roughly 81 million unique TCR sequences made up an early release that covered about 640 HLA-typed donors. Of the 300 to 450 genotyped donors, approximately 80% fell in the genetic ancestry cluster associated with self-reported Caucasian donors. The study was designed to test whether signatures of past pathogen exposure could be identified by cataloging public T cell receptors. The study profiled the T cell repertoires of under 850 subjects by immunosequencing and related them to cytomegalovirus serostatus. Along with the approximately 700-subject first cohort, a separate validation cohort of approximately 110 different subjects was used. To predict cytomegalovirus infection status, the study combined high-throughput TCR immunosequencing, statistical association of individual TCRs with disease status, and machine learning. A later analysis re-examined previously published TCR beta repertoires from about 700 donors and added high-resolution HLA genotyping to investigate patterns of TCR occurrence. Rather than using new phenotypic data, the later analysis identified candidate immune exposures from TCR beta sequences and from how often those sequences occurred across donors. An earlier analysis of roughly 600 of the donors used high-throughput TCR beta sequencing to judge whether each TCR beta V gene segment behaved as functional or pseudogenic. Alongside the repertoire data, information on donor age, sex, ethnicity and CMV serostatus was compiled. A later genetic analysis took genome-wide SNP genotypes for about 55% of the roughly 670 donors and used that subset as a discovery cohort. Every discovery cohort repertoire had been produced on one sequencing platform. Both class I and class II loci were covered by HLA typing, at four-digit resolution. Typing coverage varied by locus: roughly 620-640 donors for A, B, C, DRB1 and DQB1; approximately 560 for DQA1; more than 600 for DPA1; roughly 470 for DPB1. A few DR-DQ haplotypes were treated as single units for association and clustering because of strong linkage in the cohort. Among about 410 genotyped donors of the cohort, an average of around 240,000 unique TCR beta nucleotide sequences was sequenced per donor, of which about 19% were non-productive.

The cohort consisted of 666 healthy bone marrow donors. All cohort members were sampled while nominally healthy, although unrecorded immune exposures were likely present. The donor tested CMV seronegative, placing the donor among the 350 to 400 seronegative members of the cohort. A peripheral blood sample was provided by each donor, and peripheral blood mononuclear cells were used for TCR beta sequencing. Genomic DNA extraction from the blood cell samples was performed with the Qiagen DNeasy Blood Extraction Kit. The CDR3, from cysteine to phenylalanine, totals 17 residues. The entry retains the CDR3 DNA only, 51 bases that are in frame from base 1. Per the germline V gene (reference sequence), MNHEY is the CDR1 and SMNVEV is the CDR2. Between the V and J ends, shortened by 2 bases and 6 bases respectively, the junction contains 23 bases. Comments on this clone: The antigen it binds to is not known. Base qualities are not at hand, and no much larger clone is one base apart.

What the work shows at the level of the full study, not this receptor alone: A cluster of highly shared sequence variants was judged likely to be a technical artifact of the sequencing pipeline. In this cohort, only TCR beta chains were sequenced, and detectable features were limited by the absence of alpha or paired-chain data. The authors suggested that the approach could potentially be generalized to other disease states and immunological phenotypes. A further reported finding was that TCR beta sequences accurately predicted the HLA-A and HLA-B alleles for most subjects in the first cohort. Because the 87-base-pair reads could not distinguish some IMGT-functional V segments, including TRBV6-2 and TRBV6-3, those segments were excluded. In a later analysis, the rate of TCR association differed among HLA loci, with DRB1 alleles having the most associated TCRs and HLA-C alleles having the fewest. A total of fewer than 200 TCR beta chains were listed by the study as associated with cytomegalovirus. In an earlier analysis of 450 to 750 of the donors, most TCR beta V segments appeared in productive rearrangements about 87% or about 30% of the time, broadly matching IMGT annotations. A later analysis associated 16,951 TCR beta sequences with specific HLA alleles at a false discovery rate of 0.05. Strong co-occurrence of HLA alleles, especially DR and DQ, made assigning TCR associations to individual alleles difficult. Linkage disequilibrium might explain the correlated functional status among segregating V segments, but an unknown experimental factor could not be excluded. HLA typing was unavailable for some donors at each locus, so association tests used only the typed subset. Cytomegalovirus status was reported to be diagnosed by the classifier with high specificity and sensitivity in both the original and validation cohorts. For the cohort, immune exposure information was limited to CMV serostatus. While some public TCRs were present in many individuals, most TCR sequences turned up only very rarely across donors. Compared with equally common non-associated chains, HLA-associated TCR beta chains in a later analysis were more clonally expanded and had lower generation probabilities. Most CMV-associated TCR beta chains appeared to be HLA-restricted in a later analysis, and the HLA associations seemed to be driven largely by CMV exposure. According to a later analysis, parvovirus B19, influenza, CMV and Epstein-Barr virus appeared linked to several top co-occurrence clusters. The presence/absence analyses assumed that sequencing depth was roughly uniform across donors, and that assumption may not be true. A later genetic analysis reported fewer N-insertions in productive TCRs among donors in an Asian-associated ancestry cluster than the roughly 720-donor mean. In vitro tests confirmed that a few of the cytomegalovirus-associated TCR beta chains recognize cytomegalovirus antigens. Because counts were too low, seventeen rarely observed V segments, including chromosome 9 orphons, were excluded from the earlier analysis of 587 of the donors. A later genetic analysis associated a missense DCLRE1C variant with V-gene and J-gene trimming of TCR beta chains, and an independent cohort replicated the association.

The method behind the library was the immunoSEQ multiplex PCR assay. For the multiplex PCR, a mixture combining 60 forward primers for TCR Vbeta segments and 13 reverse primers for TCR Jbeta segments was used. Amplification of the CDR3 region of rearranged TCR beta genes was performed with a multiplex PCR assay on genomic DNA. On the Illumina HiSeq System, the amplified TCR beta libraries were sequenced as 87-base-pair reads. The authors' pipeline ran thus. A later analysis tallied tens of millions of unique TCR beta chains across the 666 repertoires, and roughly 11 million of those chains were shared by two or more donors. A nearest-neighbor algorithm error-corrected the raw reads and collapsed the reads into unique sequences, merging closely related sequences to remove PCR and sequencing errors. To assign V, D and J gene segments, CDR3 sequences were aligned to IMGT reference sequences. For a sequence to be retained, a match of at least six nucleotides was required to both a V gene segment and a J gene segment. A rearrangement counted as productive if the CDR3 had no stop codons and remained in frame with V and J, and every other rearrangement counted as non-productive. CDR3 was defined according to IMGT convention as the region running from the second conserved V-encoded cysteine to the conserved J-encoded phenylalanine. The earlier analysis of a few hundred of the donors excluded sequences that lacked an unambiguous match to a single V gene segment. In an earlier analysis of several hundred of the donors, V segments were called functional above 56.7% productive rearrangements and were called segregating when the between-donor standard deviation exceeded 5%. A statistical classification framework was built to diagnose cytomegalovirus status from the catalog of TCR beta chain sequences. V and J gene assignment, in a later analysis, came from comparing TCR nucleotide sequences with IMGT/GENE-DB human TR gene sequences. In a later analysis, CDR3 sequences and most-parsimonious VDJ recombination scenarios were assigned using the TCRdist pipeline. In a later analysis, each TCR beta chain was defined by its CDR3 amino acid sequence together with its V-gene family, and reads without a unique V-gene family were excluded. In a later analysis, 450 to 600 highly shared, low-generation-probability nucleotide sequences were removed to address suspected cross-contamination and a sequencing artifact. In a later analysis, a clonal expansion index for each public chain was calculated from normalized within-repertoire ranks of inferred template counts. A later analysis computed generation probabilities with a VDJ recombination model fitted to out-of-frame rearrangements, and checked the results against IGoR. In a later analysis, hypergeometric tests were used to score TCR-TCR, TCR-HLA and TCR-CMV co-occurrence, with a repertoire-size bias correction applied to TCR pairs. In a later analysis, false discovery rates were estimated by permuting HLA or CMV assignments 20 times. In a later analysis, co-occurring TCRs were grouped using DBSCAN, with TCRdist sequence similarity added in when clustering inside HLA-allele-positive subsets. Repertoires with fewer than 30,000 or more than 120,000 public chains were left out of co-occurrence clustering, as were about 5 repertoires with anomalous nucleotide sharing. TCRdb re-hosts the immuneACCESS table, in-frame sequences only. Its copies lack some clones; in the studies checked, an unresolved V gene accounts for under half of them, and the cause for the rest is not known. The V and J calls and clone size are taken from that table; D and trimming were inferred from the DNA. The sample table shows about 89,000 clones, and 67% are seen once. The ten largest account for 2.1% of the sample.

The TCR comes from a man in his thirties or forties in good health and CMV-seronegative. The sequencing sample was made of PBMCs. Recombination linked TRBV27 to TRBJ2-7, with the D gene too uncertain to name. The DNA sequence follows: TGTGCCAGCAGTTTAGATAACCCGGTCAGATCAGGATCCGAGCAGTACTTC. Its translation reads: CASSLDNPVRSGSEQYF.